This record looks at one TCR beta chain sequence and its context. What it recognizes is unknown. This record belongs to a study of cytomegalovirus exposure and HLA in healthy donors. Notes on the study in general: Associated with HLA alleles at 0.05 false discovery rate in a later analysis were 16,951 TCR beta sequences.

60 Vbeta and 13 Jbeta primers were used in PCR. The table came from immunoSEQ multiplex PCR; TCRdb's copy has only in-frame clones and leaves some out. The sample gives 90,000 to 110,000 clones, roughly three quarters of which show up once; approximately 3% is in the top ten. The junction had 0 bases not matched to a gene; V was cut back by 4 bases and J by 5 bases. There are 13 residues in the CDR3. Germline V CDR1 and CDR2: SGHVS, FQNEAQ. The TCR was taken from a young man in good health and CMV-seronegative. The chain links TRBV7-8 to TRBJ2-1; 9 positions match TRBD1. Sample: PBMCs. This chain's CDR3 is CASSWDRDNEQFF. CDR3 DNA sequence: TGTGCCAGCAGCTGGGACAGGGACAATGAGCAGTTCTTC.